This TCR beta chain stems from a study of T cells in Graves' hyperthyroidism and ophthalmopathy. In germline, CDR1 is WNHNN, CDR2 SYGVQD (reference sequence). V was trimmed by 2 bases and J by 7 bases, leaving 9 bases between them. CDR3 length: 14 residues. TCR beta CDR3 sequences were amplified from RNA transcripts. TCR CDR3 underwent first-round RT-PCR with the HTBI primer set. TCRdb fed the multiplex PCR reads into MiXCR, producing one record per CDR3 protein. There are hundreds of thousands of distinct CDR3 sequences in the sample; 18% occur only once, and 16% lies in the top ten. The sample comprised blood. The receptor was isolated from a woman between 50 and 59 years old with Graves' hyperthyroidism that later progressed to Graves' ophthalmopathy. The gene calls are TRBV10-1 and TRBJ1-6, with D possibly matching TRBD1 (6 bases). The CDR3 loop is CASSEDRRNSPLHF. The CDR3 bases are TGCGCCAGCAGTGAGGACAGGAGGAATTCACCCCTCCACTTT.